This T cell receptor beta chain was obtained from a study of Tregs in tolerant kidney transplant recipients. Whole-study results and caveats: The most relevant donor-specific Treg TCRbeta repertoire apparently came from expansion with activated donor B cells.

Comments on this clone: Its antigen is undetermined.

This CDR3 comprises 16 residues. Germline values: CDR1 PRHDT, CDR2 FYEKMQ (reference sequence). The V and J ends lost 5 bases and 8 bases, in that order; junction bases with no gene match: 8. Data came from immunoSEQ multiplex PCR; TCRdb stores just in-frame clones and leaves some out. The sample has approximately 65,000 clones, around 84% seen once. The sequence derives from a human donor in good health. V and J are TRBV13 and TRBJ2-1; 14 bases are a match to TRBD2. Sequenced input: CD4+ T cells from blood. The CDR3 DNA follows: TGTGCCAGCAGCGCATCGGGACTAGCGGGAGCCGATGAGCAGTTCTTC. This gives the protein CASSASGLAGADEQFF.